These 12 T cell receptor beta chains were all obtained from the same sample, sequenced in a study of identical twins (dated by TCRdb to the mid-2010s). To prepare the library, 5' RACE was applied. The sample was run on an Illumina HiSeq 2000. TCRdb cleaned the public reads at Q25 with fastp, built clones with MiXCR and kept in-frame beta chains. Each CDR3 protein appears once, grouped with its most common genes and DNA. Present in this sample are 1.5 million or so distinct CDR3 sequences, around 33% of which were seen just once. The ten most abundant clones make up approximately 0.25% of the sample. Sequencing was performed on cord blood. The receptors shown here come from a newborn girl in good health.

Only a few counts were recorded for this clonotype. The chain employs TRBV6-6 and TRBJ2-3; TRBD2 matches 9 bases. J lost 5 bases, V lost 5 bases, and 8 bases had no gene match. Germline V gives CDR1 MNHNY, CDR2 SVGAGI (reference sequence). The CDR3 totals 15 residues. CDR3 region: CASSKRGGAGDTQYF. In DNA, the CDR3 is TGTGCCAGCAGTAAACGCGGGGGGGCTGGAGATACGCAGTATTTT.

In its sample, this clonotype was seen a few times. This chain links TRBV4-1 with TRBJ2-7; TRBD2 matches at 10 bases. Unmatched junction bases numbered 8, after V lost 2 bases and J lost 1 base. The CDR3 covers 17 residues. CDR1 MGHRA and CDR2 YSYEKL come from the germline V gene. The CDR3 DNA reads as TGCGCCAGCAGCCAATTAATCACTAGCGGGGCGTCCTACGAGCAGTACTTC. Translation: CASSQLITSGASYEQYF.

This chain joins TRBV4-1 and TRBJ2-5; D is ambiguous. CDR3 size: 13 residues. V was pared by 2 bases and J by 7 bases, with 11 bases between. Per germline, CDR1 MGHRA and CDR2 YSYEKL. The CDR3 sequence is CASSQTPLGTQYF. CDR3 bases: TGCGCCAGCAGCCAAACCCCGTTGGGGACCCAGTACTTC.

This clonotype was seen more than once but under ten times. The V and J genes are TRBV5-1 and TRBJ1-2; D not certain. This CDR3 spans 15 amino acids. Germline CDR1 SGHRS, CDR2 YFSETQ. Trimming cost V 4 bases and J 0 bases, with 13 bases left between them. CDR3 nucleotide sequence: TGCGCCAGCAGCAAGGACGGATTACCTAACTATGGCTACACCTTC. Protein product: CASSKDGLPNYGYTF.

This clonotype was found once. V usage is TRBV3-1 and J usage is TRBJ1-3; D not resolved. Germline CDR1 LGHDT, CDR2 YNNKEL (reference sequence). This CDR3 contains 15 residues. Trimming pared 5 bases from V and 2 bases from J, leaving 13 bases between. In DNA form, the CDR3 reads TGTGCCAGCAGCTGGAGGGCGGGTCCTGGAAACACCATATATTTT. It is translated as CASSWRAGPGNTIYF.

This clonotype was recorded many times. The CDR3 DNA sequence: TGTGCCAGCAGTTCGAGCGCCGCTAATGAGCAGTTCTTC. It specifies CASSSSAANEQFF. The V call is TRBV28, the J call TRBJ2-1; D is unclear. The germline V gene encodes CDR1 MDHEN and CDR2 SYDVKM. The CDR3 consists of 13 residues. The V gene lost 4 bases and the J gene lost 7 bases, with 11 bases spanning the gap.

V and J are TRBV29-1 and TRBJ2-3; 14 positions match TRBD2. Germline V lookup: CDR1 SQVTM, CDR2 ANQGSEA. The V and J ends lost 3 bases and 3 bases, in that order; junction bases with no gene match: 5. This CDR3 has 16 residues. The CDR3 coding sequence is TGCAGCGTTGATAGGGGGACTAGCGGGGGAACAGATACGCAGTATTTT. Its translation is CSVDRGTSGGTDTQYF.

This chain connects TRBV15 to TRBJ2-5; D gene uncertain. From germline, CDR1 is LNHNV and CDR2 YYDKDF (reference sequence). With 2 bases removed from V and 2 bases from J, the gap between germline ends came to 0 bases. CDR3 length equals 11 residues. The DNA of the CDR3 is TGTGCCACCAGCAGACAAGAGACCCAGTACTTC. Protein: CATSRQETQYF.

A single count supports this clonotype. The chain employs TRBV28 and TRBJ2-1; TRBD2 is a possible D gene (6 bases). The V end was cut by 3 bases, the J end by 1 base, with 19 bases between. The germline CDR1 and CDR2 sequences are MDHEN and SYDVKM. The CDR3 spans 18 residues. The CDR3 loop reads CASSFRGRGRYSYNEQFF. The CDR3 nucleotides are TGTGCCAGCAGTTTTCGTGGGAGAGGGAGGTATTCCTACAATGAGCAGTTCTTC.

Here the CDR3 reads CASSGDHIQETQYF. The CDR3 DNA sequence: TGTGCCAGCAGTGGAGACCACATCCAAGAGACCCAGTACTTC. The rearrangement uses TRBV2 and TRBJ2-5; the D is unclear. The germline V gene encodes CDR1 SNHLY and CDR2 FYNNEI. V lost 4 bases and J lost 1, with 10 bases in between. This CDR3 has 14 residues.

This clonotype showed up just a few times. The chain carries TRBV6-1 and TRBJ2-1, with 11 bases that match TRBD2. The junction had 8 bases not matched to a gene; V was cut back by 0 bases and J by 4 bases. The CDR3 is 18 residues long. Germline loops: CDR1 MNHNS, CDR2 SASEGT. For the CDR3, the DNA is TGTGCCAGCAGTGAAGCGAGGAGGACTAGCGGGTTTTACAATGAGCAGTTCTTC. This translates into CASSEARRTSGFYNEQFF.

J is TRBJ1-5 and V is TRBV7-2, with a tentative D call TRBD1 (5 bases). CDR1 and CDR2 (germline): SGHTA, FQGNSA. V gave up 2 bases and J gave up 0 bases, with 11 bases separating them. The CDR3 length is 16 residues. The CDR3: CASSLQGLNSNQPQHF. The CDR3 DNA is TGTGCCAGCAGCTTACAGGGACTGAATAGCAATCAGCCCCAGCATTTT.